This TCR beta chain was identified during a study of breast tumors, draining lymph nodes, adjacent tissues. Broader study findings: The lymph node origin of tumor T cells was framed as consistent with a hypothesis, not demonstrated. Compared with basal-like, luminal-like tumors shared significantly more repertoire with nontumor tissue.

Germline V gene lookup returns CDR1 DFQATT and CDR2 SNEGSKA (reference sequence). The CDR3 is 15 amino acids. Trimming removed 3 bases from V and 0 bases from J, with 15 bases in between. This clonotype was observed at least ten times. The antigen is not known. Axillary draining lymph nodes of breast cancer patients supplied the node samples. One entry per CDR3 protein, called by TCRdb with MiXCR from the multiplex PCR reads. Of around 130,000 distinct CDR3 sequences listed, roughly 20% are singletons. The sequencing sample was made of axillary lymph node tissue. The chain uses TRBV20-1 and TRBJ2-7; tentatively, D is TRBD1 (5 bases). The receptor was isolated from a female donor with breast cancer. Some clones in this sample may be carry-over from other donors' samples. The CDR3 sequence: CSASDSGPSSYEQYF. The CDR3 DNA reads as TGCAGTGCTAGTGACTCAGGGCCAAGCTCCTACGAGCAGTACTTC.